The present entry profiles one T cell receptor beta chain with its context. Its antigen is currently unknown. The template used for profiling TCR beta VDJ and CDR3 was genomic DNA. TCRdb independently ran MiXCR on the reads; one entry per CDR3 protein. The sample carries 170,000 or so distinct CDR3 sequences, 55% to 65% recorded once. The data derive from a study of CD8+CD57+ T cells in acquired aplastic anemia. In the study overall: The study obtained an average of around 2.9 ug of DNA from sorted CD4+ and CD8+ cells. Points from the study as a whole: Patients and controls had CD8+ Simpson's diversity values that were not significantly distinct.

The CDR3 is made up of 14 amino acids. J lost 3 bases, V lost 7 bases, and 8 bases had no gene match. From germline, CDR1 is DFQATT and CDR2 SNEGSKA (reference sequence). Patients sequenced had flow cytometry evidence of CD8+CD57+ cell expansion. No patient had been given any therapy when blood was sampled. This clonotype originated in a human donor with aplastic anemia. Input material: sorted CD4+, CD8+, or CD8+CD57+ T cells (not recorded which) from PBMCs. The rearrangement uses TRBV20-1 and TRBJ2-7, with 11 bases lining up with TRBD1. The CDR3 bases are TGCAGTGTTATAGTTGGGACAGGGGGCTACGAGCAGTACTTC. This translates into CSVIVGTGGYEQYF.